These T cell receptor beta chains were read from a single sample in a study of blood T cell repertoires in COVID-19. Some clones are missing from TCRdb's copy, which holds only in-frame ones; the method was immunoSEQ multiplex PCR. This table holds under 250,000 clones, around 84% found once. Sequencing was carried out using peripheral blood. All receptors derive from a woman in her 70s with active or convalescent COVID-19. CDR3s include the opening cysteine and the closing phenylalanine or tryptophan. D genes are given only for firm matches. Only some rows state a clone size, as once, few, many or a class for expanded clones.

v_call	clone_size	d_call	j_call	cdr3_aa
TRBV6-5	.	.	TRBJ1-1	CASKKTANTEAFF
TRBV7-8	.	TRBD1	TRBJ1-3	CASSPGQGNTIYF
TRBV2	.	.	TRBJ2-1	CASARSFYNEQFF
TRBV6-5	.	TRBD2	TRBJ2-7	CASSPVAGTSSGQYF
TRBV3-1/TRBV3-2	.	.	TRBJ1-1	CASSRRAGSTEAFF
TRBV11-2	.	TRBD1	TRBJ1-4	CASSSNAGQGPGKLFF
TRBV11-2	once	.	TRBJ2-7	CASSRPGAYEQYF
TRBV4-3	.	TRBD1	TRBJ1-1	CASSQGQGSTEAFF
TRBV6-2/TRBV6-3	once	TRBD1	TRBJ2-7	CASSPYRGTRDEQYF
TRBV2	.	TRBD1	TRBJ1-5	CASSEDSRGRQPQHF
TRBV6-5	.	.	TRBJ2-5	CASSYLQGWETQYF
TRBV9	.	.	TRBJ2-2	CASSVYGTGNTGELFF
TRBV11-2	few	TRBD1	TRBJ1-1	CASSRTGNTEAFF
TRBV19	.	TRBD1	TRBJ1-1	CASTTGTVKGNTEAFF
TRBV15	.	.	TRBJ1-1	CATTRDRLMNTEAFF
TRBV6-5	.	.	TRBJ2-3	CASSYGRADTQYF
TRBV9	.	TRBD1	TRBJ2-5	CASSRTGRETQYF
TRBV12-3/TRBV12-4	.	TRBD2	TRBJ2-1	CATREGRYNEQFF
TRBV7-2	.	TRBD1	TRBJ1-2	CASSNTGGNGYTF
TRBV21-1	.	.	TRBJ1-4	CASAGRARGEKLFF
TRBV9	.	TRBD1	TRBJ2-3	CASSSRQGSSTDTQYF
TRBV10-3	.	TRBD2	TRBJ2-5	CAISQLAVQETQYF
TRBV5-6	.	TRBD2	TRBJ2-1	CASSLGLAGVSEQFF
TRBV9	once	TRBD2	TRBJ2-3	CASSVTILSSGGAPDTQYF
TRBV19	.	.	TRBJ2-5	CASSSFPRVGETQYF
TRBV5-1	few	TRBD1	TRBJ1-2	CASSFDRALGGYTF
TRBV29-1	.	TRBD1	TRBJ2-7	CSVEWTGAGEQYF
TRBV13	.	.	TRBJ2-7	CASGVSGESREQYF
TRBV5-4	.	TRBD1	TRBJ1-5	CASSLGTGFGAGPQHF
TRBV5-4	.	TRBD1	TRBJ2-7	CASSPDRGLTYEQYF
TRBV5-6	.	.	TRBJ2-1	CASMDRLNNEQFF
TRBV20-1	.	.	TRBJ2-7	CSAWDFYEQYF
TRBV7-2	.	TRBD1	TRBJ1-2	CASSSSGTGGSGGYTF
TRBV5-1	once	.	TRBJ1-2	CASSDHEANYGYTF
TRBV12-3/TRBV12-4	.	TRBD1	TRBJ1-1	CASSLTGGIEAFF
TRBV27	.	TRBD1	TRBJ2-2	CASRQGAGTGELFF
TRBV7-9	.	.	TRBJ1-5	CASSPVRSNQPQHF
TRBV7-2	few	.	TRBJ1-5	CASSHDSSYSNQPQHF
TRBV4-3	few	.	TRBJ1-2	CASSPGDQGYYGYTF
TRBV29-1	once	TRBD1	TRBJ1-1	CSVEQGAPAFF
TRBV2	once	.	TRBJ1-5	CASTERRSNQPQHF
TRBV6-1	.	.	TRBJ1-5	CASSENRDGNQPQHF
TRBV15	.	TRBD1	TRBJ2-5	CATSRDLSGQGLRQETQYF
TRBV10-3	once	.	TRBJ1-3	CAISPGVAGNTIYF
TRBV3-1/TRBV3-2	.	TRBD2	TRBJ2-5	CASSPPRGRGETQYF
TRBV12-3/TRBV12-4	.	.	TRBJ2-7	CASSRDTGSEQYF
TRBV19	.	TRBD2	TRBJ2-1	CASQRGSSYNEQFF
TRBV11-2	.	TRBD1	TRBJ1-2	CASSLTIQGAGASYGYTF
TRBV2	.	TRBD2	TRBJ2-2	CASVRGGPGELFF
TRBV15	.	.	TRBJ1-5	CATSSGLGNQPQHF
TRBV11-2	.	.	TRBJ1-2	CASSTGYYGYTF
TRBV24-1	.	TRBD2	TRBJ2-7	CATSDAGGKYEQYF
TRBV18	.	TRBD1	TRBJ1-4	CASSPSGQPNEKLFF